Below, 15 T cell receptor beta chains from the same sample are listed, as sequenced in a study of blood T cell repertoires in COVID-19. Clones were read by immunoSEQ multiplex PCR, and TCRdb kept only the in-frame ones, dropping some. Of about 150,000 clones in the sample, 80% to 85% were seen once. Sample: PBMCs or T cells enriched from blood (not recorded which). These receptors were obtained from a woman aged 45-65 years who had recovered from COVID-19.

The rearrangement links TRBV10-2 to TRBJ2-7, with TRBD1 identical over 7 bases. Germline CDR1 WSHSY, CDR2 SAAADI. The CDR3 covers 15 residues. Germline trimming cut 1 base from V and 3 bases from J; bases unmatched to any gene: 6. CDR3 protein: CASSELTGTFYEQYF. CDR3 in DNA: TGCGCCAGCAGTGAGTTGACAGGGACCTTCTACGAGCAGTACTTC.

This clone was seen more than once but under ten times. The chain recombines TRBV7-2 with TRBJ2-1, with 8 bases that match TRBD1. Germline V CDR1 and CDR2: SGHTA, FQGNSA. With V trimmed by 5 bases and J by 15 bases, 12 bases remained unmatched. This CDR3 spans 13 amino acids. DNA for the CDR3: TGTGCCAGCAGCCCTGGACAGGGACTTGTACTGTTCTTC. This gives the protein CASSPGQGLVLFF.

V usage is TRBV18 and J usage is TRBJ1-1; 7 bases fit TRBD1. Per germline, CDR1 KGHSH and CDR2 LQKENI. The CDR3 extends over 13 amino acids. V trimming: 8 bases; J trimming: 0 bases; junction bases outside the gene matches: 3. CDR3 region: CASTRGLNTEAFF. In DNA, the CDR3 is TGTGCCAGCACCAGGGGGTTGAACACTGAAGCTTTCTTT.

The genes are TRBV12-5 and TRBJ1-1; no firm D call. Trimming cost V 6 bases and J 1 base, with 9 bases left between them. The CDR3 is made up of 13 amino acids. In germline, CDR1 is LGHNT, CDR2 FRNRAP. CDR3 loop: CASGPDTNTEAFF. Written as DNA, the CDR3 is TGTGCTAGTGGCCCCGACACGAACACTGAAGCTTTCTTT.

The chain carries TRBV9 and TRBJ2-2; 12 nucleotides line up with TRBD2. The CDR3 contains 15 residues. Trimming removed 4 bases from V and 6 bases from J; junction bases left unmatched: 4. Germline CDR1 SGDLS, CDR2 YYNGEE. The CDR3 sequence: CASSPLAGGPGELFF. CDR3 nucleotide sequence: TGTGCCAGCAGCCCACTAGCGGGAGGCCCCGGGGAGCTGTTTTTT.

This chain uses TRBV10-3 with TRBJ1-1; possible D gene TRBD1, 6 bases. Germline values: CDR1 ENHRY, CDR2 SYGVKD. V gave up 9 bases and J gave up 2 bases, with 16 bases separating them. The CDR3 length is 14 residues. The DNA for the CDR3 is TGTGCCATAACTCCAGGGGCCGGAAACACTGAAGCTTTCTTT. Translated, it gives CAITPGAGNTEAFF.

The chain carries TRBV2 and TRBJ1-5; 7 bases are a match to TRBD1. V shed 6 bases, J shed 4 bases, and the junction held 9 bases outside the gene matches. There are 15 residues in the CDR3. The germline CDR1 and CDR2 sequences are SNHLY and FYNNEI. For the CDR3, the DNA is TGTGCCAGCAGCGGACGACAGGGAATGAATCAGCCCCAGCATTTT. Residues: CASSGRQGMNQPQHF.

The CDR3 region has the DNA TGTGCCAGCTCACCATGGGGGGGCAGTACGAACACTGAAGCTTTCTTT. As protein: CASSPWGGSTNTEAFF. This chain joins TRBV18 and TRBJ1-1; TRBD1 might be the D (6 bases). The germline V gene encodes CDR1 KGHSH and CDR2 LQKENI. CDR3 size: 16 residues. Trimming removed 2 bases from V and 1 base from J, with 14 bases in between.

The V gene is TRBV10-1, the J gene TRBJ1-1; a weak D match, TRBD1 (5 bases). Trimming removed 0 bases from V and 4 bases from J, with 9 bases in between. The CDR3 runs 14 residues. Germline V gene lookup returns CDR1 WNHNN and CDR2 SYGVQD (reference sequence). The CDR3 DNA reads as TGCGCCAGCAGTGAGTCGACCAGGGCCACTGAAGCTTTCTTT. Protein product: CASSESTRATEAFF.

The V gene is TRBV6-6, the J gene TRBJ1-4, with unresolved D. CDR3 length: 11 residues. The V gene's germline CDR1 is MNHNY and CDR2 SVGAGI (reference sequence). V was pared by 2 bases and J by 10 bases, with 5 bases between. CDR3 sequence reads: CASSYVGKLFF. The CDR3 DNA reads TGTGCCAGCAGTTACGTCGGAAAACTGTTTTTT.

The chain links TRBV28 to TRBJ1-2, with 12 bases fitting TRBD1. Germline V lookup: CDR1 MDHEN, CDR2 SYDVKM. This CDR3 is built from 14 residues. With V trimmed by 5 bases and J by 9 bases, 7 bases remained unmatched. CDR3 nucleotides: TGTGCCAGCAGTACGAGCGGGACAGGGGGCCGCTACACCTTC. Translation: CASSTSGTGGRYTF.

The gene calls are TRBV9 and TRBJ2-2; D not certain. Trimming cost V 6 bases and J 2 bases, with 2 bases left between them. CDR1 and CDR2 from the germline V gene are SGDLS and YYNGEE. The CDR3 totals 11 residues. CDR3 protein: CASTNTGELFF. The DNA for the CDR3 is TGTGCCAGCACAAACACCGGGGAGCTGTTTTTT.

The chain recombines TRBV9 with TRBJ1-2; no clear D gene. In germline, CDR1 is SGDLS, CDR2 YYNGEE. The CDR3 totals 15 residues. Trimming shortened V by 0 bases and J by 1 base, and 10 bases separated the two germline ends. The CDR3 sequence: CASSVAVNFNYGYTF. The CDR3 DNA reads as TGTGCCAGCAGCGTAGCTGTTAATTTTAACTATGGCTACACCTTC.

V is TRBV9 and J is TRBJ1-2; TRBD1 agrees at 10 bases. CDR3 length equals 15 residues. CDR1 and CDR2 from the germline V gene are SGDLS and YYNGEE. The ends lost 2 bases at V and 2 bases at J; junction bases unmatched: 3. CDR3 bases: TGTGCCAGCAGCGTTCGACAGGGGGCCAACTATGGCTACACCTTC. It translates to CASSVRQGANYGYTF.

This chain links TRBV7-9 with TRBJ2-3; tentative D call: TRBD1 (5 bases). Germline V gene sequence: CDR1 SEHNR, CDR2 FQNEAQ (reference sequence). This CDR3 spans 16 amino acids. Trimming removed 8 bases from V and 0 bases from J, with 18 bases in between. The CDR3 is CASLKGRTSSTDTQYF. The CDR3 DNA sequence: TGTGCCAGCCTCAAGGGGCGGACCTCTAGCACAGATACGCAGTATTTT.